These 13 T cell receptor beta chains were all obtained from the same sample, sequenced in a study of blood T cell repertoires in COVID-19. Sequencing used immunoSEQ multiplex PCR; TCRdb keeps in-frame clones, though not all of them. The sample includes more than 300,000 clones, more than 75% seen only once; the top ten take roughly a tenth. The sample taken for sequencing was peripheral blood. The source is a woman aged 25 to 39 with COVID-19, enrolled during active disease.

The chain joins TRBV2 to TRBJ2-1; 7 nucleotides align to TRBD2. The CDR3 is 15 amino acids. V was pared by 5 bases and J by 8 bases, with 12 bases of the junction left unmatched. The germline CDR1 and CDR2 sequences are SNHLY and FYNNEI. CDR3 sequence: CASSQGQAGVYEQFF. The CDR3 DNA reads TGTGCCAGCAGTCAGGGTCAGGCGGGAGTCTATGAGCAGTTCTTC.

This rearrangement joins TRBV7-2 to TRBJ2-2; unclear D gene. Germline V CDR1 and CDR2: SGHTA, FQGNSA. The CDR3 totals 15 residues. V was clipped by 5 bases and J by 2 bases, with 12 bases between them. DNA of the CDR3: TGTGCCAGCAGCCTATATCTAGTAAACACCGGGGAGCTGTTTTTT. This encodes CASSLYLVNTGELFF.

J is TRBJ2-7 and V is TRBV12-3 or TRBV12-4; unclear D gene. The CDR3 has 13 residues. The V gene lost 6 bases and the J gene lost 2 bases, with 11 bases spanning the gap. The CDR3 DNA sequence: TGTGCCAGCAGCCCGACTCCGACCTACGAGCAGTACTTC. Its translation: CASSPTPTYEQYF.

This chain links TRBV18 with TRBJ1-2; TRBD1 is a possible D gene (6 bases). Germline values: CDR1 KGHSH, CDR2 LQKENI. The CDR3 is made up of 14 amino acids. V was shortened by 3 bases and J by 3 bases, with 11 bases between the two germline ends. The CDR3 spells CASSPKSGDYGYTF. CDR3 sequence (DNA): TGTGCCAGCTCACCCAAATCAGGGGACTATGGCTACACCTTC. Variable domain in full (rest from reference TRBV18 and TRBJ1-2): NAGVMQNPRHLVRRRGQEARLRCSPMKGHSHVYWYRQLPEEGLKFMVYLQKENIIDESGMPKERFSAEFPKEGPSILRIQQVVRGDSAAYFCASSPKSGDYGYTFGSGTRLTVV.

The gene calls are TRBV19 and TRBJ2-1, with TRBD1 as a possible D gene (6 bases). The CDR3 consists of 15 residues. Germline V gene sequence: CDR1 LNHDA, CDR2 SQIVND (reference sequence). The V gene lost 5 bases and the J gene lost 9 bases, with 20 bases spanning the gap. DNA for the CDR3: TGTGCCAGTAGTCCCCCCGGACGTCAAGGGGGTGAGCAGTTCTTC. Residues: CASSPPGRQGGEQFF.

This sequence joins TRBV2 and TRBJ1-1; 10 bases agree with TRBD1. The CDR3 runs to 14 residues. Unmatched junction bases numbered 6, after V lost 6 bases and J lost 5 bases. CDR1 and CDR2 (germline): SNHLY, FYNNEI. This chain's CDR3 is CASRTGGDGTEAFF. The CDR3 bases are TGTGCCAGCAGGACAGGGGGCGATGGAACTGAAGCTTTCTTT.

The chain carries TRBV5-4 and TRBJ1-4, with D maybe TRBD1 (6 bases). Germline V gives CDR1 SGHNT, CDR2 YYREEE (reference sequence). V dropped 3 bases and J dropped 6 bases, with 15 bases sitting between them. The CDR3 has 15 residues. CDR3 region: CASSSTGPSDEKLFF. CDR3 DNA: TGTGCCAGCAGCTCCACAGGGCCCTCCGATGAAAAACTGTTTTTT.

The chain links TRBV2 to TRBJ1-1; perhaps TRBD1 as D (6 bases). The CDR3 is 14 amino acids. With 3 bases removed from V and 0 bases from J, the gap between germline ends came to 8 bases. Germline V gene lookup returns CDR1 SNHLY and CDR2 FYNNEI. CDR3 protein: CASSDGQLNTEAFF. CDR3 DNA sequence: TGTGCCAGCAGTGATGGACAGTTGAACACTGAAGCTTTCTTT.

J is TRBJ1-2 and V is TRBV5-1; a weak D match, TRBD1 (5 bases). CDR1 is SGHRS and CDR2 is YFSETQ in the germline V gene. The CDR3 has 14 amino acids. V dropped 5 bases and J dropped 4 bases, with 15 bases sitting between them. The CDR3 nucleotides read TGCGCCAGCAGTGGGGCAGCTCAATCCTATGGCTACACCTTC. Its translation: CASSGAAQSYGYTF.

For the CDR3, the DNA is TGTGCCAGTAGTATAATAGCGGGAGGGAGCTCCTACAATGAGCAGTTCTTC. Translated: CASSIIAGGSSYNEQFF. The chain combines TRBV19 with TRBJ2-1; TRBD2 agrees at 11 bases. The V gene's germline CDR1 is LNHDA and CDR2 SQIVND (reference sequence). The V gene end was trimmed by 2 bases and the J gene end by 0 bases; junction bases not matched to a gene: 3. CDR3 length: 17 amino acids.

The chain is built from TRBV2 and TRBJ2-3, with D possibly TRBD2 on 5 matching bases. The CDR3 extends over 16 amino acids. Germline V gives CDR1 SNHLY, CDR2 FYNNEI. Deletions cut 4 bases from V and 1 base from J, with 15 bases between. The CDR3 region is CASSAPRALGTDTQYF. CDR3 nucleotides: TGTGCCAGCAGTGCCCCGAGGGCCTTGGGCACAGATACGCAGTATTTT.

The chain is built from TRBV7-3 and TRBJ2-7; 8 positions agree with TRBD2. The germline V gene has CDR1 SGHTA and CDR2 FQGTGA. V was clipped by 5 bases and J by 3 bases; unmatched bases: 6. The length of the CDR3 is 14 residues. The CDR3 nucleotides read TGTGCCAGCAGCACTTCGGGGACTAGCTACGAGCAGTACTTC. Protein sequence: CASSTSGTSYEQYF.

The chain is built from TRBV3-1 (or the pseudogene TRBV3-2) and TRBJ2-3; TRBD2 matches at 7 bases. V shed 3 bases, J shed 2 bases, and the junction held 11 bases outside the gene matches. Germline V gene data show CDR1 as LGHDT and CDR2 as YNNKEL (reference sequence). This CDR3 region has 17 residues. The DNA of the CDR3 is TGTGCCAGCAGCCATCCCCAGGAGGCGGGAGACACAGATACGCAGTATTTT. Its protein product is CASSHPQEAGDTDTQYF.